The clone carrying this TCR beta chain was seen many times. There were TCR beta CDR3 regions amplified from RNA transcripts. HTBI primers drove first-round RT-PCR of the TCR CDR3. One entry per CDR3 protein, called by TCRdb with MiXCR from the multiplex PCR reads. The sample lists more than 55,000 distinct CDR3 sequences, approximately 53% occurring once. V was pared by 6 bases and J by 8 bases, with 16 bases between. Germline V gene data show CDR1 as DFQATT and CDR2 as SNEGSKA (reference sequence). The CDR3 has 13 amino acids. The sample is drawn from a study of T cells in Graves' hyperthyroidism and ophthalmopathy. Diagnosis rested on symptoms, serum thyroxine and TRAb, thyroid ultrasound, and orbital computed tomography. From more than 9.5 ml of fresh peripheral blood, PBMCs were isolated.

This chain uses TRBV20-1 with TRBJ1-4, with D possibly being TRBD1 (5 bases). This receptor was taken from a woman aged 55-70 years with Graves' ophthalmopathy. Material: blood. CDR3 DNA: TGCAGTGCGGGGGGGGGTGGGGAGGAAAAACTGTTTTTT. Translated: CSAGGGGEEKLFF.